A single sample gave rise to the 28 T cell receptor beta chains below, sequenced in a study of blood T cells in healthy people across ages. The authors ran a second PCR of about 6 to 11 cycles using a sample-barcoded 5' primer and a J-beta primer mix. TCRdb re-called the 5' RACE reads with MiXCR, one entry per CDR3 protein. The sample consists of about 760,000 distinct CDR3 sequences, 56% of them appearing once. Specimen: blood. These receptors all stem from a man aged 40-50 years in good health.

The sample holds a few counts of this clonotype. The rearrangement links TRBV20-1 to TRBJ2-7; possible D gene TRBD2, 6 bases. V was trimmed by 0 bases and J by 2 bases, leaving 14 bases between them. CDR1 is DFQATT, CDR2 SNEGSKA, per germline (reference sequence). The CDR3 loop spans 15 amino acids. CDR3 in amino acids: CSARDSGRITYEQYF. The DNA for the CDR3 is TGCAGTGCTAGAGACAGCGGGCGGATTACCTACGAGCAGTACTTC.

The chain uses TRBV24-1 and TRBJ2-7; maybe TRBD2 (5 bases). The CDR3 covers 15 residues. V dropped 7 bases and J dropped 2 bases, with 17 bases sitting between them. The germline CDR1 and CDR2 sequences are KGHDR and SFDVKD. The CDR3 nucleotides read TGTGCCACCAGCGGAGGTCGGGTGCCAACCTACGAGCAGTACTTC. This translates into CATSGGRVPTYEQYF.

This clonotype was counted between two and nine times. V is TRBV10-3 and J is TRBJ2-7, with D possibly being TRBD1 or TRBD2 (6 bases each). Trimming cost V 0 bases and J 8 bases, with 14 bases left between them. Looked up from germline, CDR1 is ENHRY and CDR2 is SYGVKD. The CDR3 has 14 amino acids. The CDR3 nucleotides read TGTGCCATCAGTGAGTCGGGGGCGGGGATCAAGCAGTACTTC. Translated: CAISESGAGIKQYF.

This chain joins TRBV28 and TRBJ2-1, with D perhaps matching TRBD1 or TRBD2 (7 bases each). The CDR3 loop spans 15 amino acids. From germline, CDR1 is MDHEN and CDR2 SYDVKM. V was cut by 3 bases and J by 15 bases, with 24 bases left in between. The CDR3 DNA is TGTGCCAGCAGTTTCAATGGTCCGGGGCAGGGGGGGTTGTTCTTC. It specifies CASSFNGPGQGGLFF. The full variable domain, completed using reference TRBV28 and TRBJ2-1, is DVKVTQSSRYLVKRTGEKVFLECVQDMDHENMFWYRQDPGLGLRLIYFSYDVKMKEKGDIPEGYSVSREKKERFSLILESASTNQTSMYLCASSFNGPGQGGLFFGPGTRLTVL.

In DNA form, the CDR3 reads TGTGCCAGCAGCCAGTCCGGGTTAGATGGCTACACCTTC. Residues: CASSQSGLDGYTF. The rearrangement links TRBV14 to TRBJ1-2; D remains ambiguous. V dropped 3 bases and J dropped 6 bases, with 11 bases sitting between them. Germline CDR1 is SGHDN and CDR2 is FVKESK. The CDR3 runs to 13 residues.

This clonotype occurred many times. The chain joins TRBV7-2 to TRBJ2-7, with a weak D call TRBD2 (6 bases). This CDR3 contains 13 residues. Per the germline V gene, CDR1 is SGHTA and CDR2 is FQGNSA. V dropped 3 bases and J dropped 3 bases, with 9 bases sitting between them. The CDR3 DNA sequence: TGTGCCAGCAGCTTGGAGGGCGGCTACGAGCAGTACTTC. This sequence encodes CASSLEGGYEQYF. Full variable domain (rest looked up from reference TRBV7-2 and TRBJ2-7): GAGVSQSPSNKVTEKGKDVELRCDPISGHTALYWYRQSLGQGLEFLIYFQGNSAPDKSGLPSDRFSAERTGGSVSTLTIQRTQQEDSAVYLCASSLEGGYEQYFGPGTRLTVT.

This rearrangement joins TRBV5-6 to TRBJ1-5; D might be TRBD1 (6 bases). The CDR3 spans 15 residues. V lost 3 bases, J lost 4 bases, and 14 bases lay in between. The germline gives CDR1 SGHDT, CDR2 YYEEEE. Here the CDR3 DNA reads TGTGCCAGCAGCTGGAACAGGGATTATAATCAGCCCCAGCATTTT. Translated, it gives CASSWNRDYNQPQHF.

This clonotype has only a few counts. This chain links TRBV5-1 with TRBJ2-5; D tentatively reads TRBD1 or TRBD2 (6 bases each). The CDR3 runs to 16 residues. Trimming shortened V by 4 bases and J by 11 bases, and 27 bases separated the two germline ends. CDR1 and CDR2 (germline): SGHRS, YFSETQ. The CDR3 spells CASSPVGGAKYNEQYF. CDR3 bases: TGCGCCAGCAGCCCGGTCGGGGGCGCGAAATACAATGAGCAGTACTTC.

The V and J genes are TRBV12-3 or TRBV12-4 and TRBJ1-2, with D hard to call. The CDR3 has 11 residues. Trimming stripped 5 bases from V and 5 bases from J, with 6 bases between. This chain's CDR3 is CASSERYGYTF. The CDR3 bases are TGTGCCAGCAGTGAACGGTATGGCTACACCTTC.

This clonotype was counted between two and nine times. J is TRBJ2-1 and V is TRBV7-3, with D maybe TRBD2 (5 bases). Germline V lookup: CDR1 SGHTA, CDR2 FQGTGA. This CDR3 region has 14 residues. V dropped 0 bases and J dropped 5 bases, with 8 bases sitting between them. Here the CDR3 DNA reads TGTGCCAGCAGCTTAACCGGGATCAACAATGAGCAGTTCTTC. Protein: CASSLTGINNEQFF.

This sequence joins TRBV30 and TRBJ1-2, with TRBD1 identical over 12 bases. Unmatched junction bases numbered 7, after V lost 3 bases and J lost 2 bases. Germline V gene sequence: CDR1 GTSNPN, CDR2 SVGIG (reference sequence). This CDR3 is 16 amino acids long. In DNA, the CDR3 is TGTGCCTGGAGGGGTGCGGGACAGGGGGCGAACTATGGCTACACCTTC. Its protein product is CAWRGAGQGANYGYTF. Full variable domain (rest looked up from reference TRBV30 and TRBJ1-2): SQTIHQWPATLVQPVGSPLSLECTVEGTSNPNLYWYRQAAGRGLQLLFYSVGIGQISSEVPQNLSASRPQDRQFILSSKKLLLSDSGFYLCAWRGAGQGANYGYTFGSGTRLTVV.

The V and J genes are TRBV5-5 and TRBJ2-7, with TRBD1 matching over 7 bases. Germline values: CDR1 SGHKS, CDR2 YYEKEE (reference sequence). The CDR3 is 15 amino acids. V lost 4 bases and J lost 0; bases outside the gene matches: 7. The CDR3 DNA reads TGTGCCAGCAGCCTACAGGGGACCTACTCCTACGAGCAGTACTTC. It encodes CASSLQGTYSYEQYF.

There are a few counts of this clonotype. The V gene is TRBV20-1, the J gene TRBJ2-1; possible D gene TRBD2, 6 bases. The CDR3 totals 11 residues. The germline V gene has CDR1 DFQATT and CDR2 SNEGSKA (reference sequence). V lost 2 bases and J 14 bases, leaving 13 bases between the germline ends. The CDR3 region has the DNA TGCAGTGCTAGACCTAGGGAGGAGGAGTTCTTC. The encoded protein is CSARPREEEFF.

V and J are TRBV10-3 and TRBJ2-7; 9 nucleotides align to TRBD1. Germline V gives CDR1 ENHRY, CDR2 SYGVKD. The trim removed 8 bases at V and 2 bases at J, leaving 1 base unmatched. The CDR3 length is 12 residues. The CDR3 sequence is CAIRQGAYEQYF. The DNA for the CDR3 is TGTGCCATCCGACAGGGGGCCTACGAGCAGTACTTC.

This clonotype was seen more than once but under ten times. V is TRBV20-1 and J is TRBJ2-7; a weak D match, TRBD1 (5 bases). Germline V gene lookup returns CDR1 DFQATT and CDR2 SNEGSKA (reference sequence). Trimming took off 3 bases at V and 0 bases at J, with 9 bases between the two ends. CDR3 length: 13 amino acids. The CDR3 sequence is CSARNRSSYEQYF. CDR3 nucleotide sequence: TGCAGTGCTAGGAACAGGAGCTCCTACGAGCAGTACTTC.

The chain employs TRBV28 and TRBJ2-6, with 11 bases identical to TRBD2. Germline V gene lookup returns CDR1 MDHEN and CDR2 SYDVKM. CDR3 length: 21 residues. V shed 6 bases and J 0 bases; nucleotides not matched to a gene: 16. Written as DNA, the CDR3 is TGTGCCAGCAGGAGGGACAGGGAGACTAGCGGGGAATACTCTGGGGCCAACGTCCTGACTTTC. This translates into CASRRDRETSGEYSGANVLTF.

This clonotype was detected only once. This chain links TRBV7-9 with TRBJ2-7; D is tentatively TRBD1 or TRBD2 (5 bases each). V gave up 9 bases and J gave up 3 bases, with 12 bases separating them. Germline-derived CDR1 and CDR2 are SEHNR and FQNEAQ (reference sequence). The CDR3 is made up of 12 amino acids. CDR3 DNA sequence: TGTGCCAGTATGGCTGGGGGCTACGAGCAGTACTTC. Translated, it gives CASMAGGYEQYF.

J is TRBJ2-7 and V is TRBV11-3; TRBD2 is a possible D gene (6 bases). V was pared by 1 base and J by 3 bases, with 13 bases between. Germline V gene data show CDR1 as SGHNT and CDR2 as YENEEA. CDR3 size: 15 residues. This CDR3 reads CASSLGGTQNYEQYF. CDR3 nucleotides: TGTGCCAGCAGCTTAGGTGGGACTCAAAACTACGAGCAGTACTTC.

The chain is built from TRBV5-1 and TRBJ2-1; a possible D gene is TRBD2 (5 bases). V lost 5 bases and J lost 0, with 12 bases in between. Germline V gene lookup returns CDR1 SGHRS and CDR2 YFSETQ. The CDR3 covers 15 residues. CDR3 loop: CASRITRSSYNEQFF. In nucleotides, the CDR3 is TGCGCCAGCAGGATTACTAGGAGCTCCTACAATGAGCAGTTCTTC.

This clonotype was observed a few times. The rearrangement links TRBV11-2 to TRBJ2-1; D is perhaps TRBD1 (6 bases). V lost 2 bases, J lost 2 bases, and 13 bases lay in between. The CDR3 loop spans 16 amino acids. Germline V gives CDR1 SGHAT, CDR2 FQNNGV. CDR3: CASSLNFRTAYNEQFF. The CDR3 nucleotides are TGTGCCAGCAGCTTAAATTTTCGGACAGCCTACAATGAGCAGTTCTTC.

This clonotype was found a few times. The V and J genes are TRBV20-1 and TRBJ2-5, with D uncertain. V was pared by 4 bases and J by 0 bases, with 9 bases between. CDR1 and CDR2 (germline): DFQATT, SNEGSKA (reference sequence). The CDR3 sequence is 13 residues long. The CDR3 coding sequence is TGCAGTGCTAAAGAACTATACCAAGAGACCCAGTACTTC. It encodes CSAKELYQETQYF.

The sample holds a few counts of this clonotype. The V and J genes are TRBV12-3 or TRBV12-4 and TRBJ1-6; D is ambiguous. The V gene lost 1 base and the J gene lost 7 bases, with 11 bases spanning the gap. The length of the CDR3 is 15 residues. The CDR3, as DNA: TGTGCCAGCAGTTTAGGACCCCGGAGGAATTCACCCCTCCACTTT. Amino acid sequence: CASSLGPRRNSPLHF.

This clonotype was detected ten times or more. The chain couples TRBV21-1 to TRBJ2-7; the DNA was not compared with TRBD2, the D call given in the table. TRBV21-1 is deemed a pseudogene. The CDR3 length is 15 residues. The CDR3 region has the DNA TGTGCCAGCAGGTATAGCGGACTAGCATTAACCGAGCAGTACTTC. This translates into CASRYSGLALTEQYF.

This chain uses TRBV6-6 with TRBJ2-1, with D perhaps TRBD2 (6 bases). The CDR3 consists of 17 residues. Germline assignment: CDR1 MNHNY and CDR2 SVGAGI (reference sequence). Trimming pared 6 bases from V and 8 bases from J, leaving 26 bases between. The CDR3 region has the DNA TGTGCCAGCAGCTCCGACTGGGCGGGGCCGACATTTCATGAGCAGTTCTTC. This sequence encodes CASSSDWAGPTFHEQFF.

This chain joins TRBV29-1 and TRBJ2-7; D uncertain. Germline loops: CDR1 SQVTM, CDR2 ANQGSEA. The V and J ends lost 6 bases and 1 base respectively, with 16 bases between them. There are 14 residues in the CDR3. The CDR3 DNA reads TGCAGCGTCGTACAGCCGACGACGTCCTACGAGCAGTACTTC. Its protein is CSVVQPTTSYEQYF.

This clonotype was picked up many times. This sequence joins TRBV7-3 and TRBJ2-5; no firm D call. The J call could be wrong; TRBJ2-7 is a better fit for the DNA end. The germline V gene has CDR1 SGHTA and CDR2 FQGTGA. CDR3 length equals 14 residues. CDR3 bases: TGTGCCAGCAGCTATACAGTGACCCCCCCCGAGCAGTACTTC. This encodes CASSYTVTPPEQYF.

In regard to this clonotype: A much larger clone is a single base away; this may be a read error. The gene calls are TRBV20-1 and TRBJ2-1; 14 bases are shared with TRBD2. The germline V gene has CDR1 DFQATT and CDR2 SNEGSKA (reference sequence). The length of the CDR3 is 15 residues. The CDR3 loop is CSARAGTSGRNGQFF. CDR3 nucleotide sequence: TGCAGTGCTCGGGCGGGGACTAGCGGGAGAAATGGGCAGTTCTTC.

In its sample, this clonotype was seen many times. The rearrangement links TRBV7-8 to TRBJ2-3, with 13 positions matching TRBD2. From germline, CDR1 is SGHVS and CDR2 FQNEAQ. The CDR3 covers 15 residues. Losses at the gene ends were 3 bases for V and 6 bases for J; bases not matched to a gene: 3. The CDR3 coding sequence is TGTGCCAGCAGCTTCACTAGCGGGGGGGCGGATACGCAGTATTTT. It codes for CASSFTSGGADTQYF.